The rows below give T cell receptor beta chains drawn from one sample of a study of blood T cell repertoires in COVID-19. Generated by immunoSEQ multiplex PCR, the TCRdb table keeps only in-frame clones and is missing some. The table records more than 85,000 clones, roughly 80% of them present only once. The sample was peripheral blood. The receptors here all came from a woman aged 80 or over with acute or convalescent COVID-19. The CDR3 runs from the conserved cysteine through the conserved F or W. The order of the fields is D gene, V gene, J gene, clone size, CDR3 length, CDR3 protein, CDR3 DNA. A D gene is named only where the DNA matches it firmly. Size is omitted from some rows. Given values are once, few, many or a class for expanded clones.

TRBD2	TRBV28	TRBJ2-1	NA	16	CASSSLGTSGINEQFF	TGTGCCAGCAGTTCCCTCGGGACTAGCGGGATCAATGAGCAGTTCTTC
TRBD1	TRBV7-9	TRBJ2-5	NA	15	CASSLGTGEGETQYF	TGTGCCAGCAGCTTAGGGACAGGCGAAGGGGAGACCCAGTACTTC
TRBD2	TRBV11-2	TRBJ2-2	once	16	CASSLGLAGRGGELFF	TGTGCCAGCAGCCTCGGACTAGCGGGGCGAGGCGGGGAGCTGTTTTTT
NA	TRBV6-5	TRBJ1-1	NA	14	CASSYSGVNTEAFF	TGTGCCAGCAGTTATTCGGGGGTGAACACTGAAGCTTTCTTT
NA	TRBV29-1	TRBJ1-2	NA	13	CSVRSLQGQGYTF	TGCAGCGTTCGGTCCCTACAGGGTCAGGGCTACACCTTC
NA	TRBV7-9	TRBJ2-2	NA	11	CATRGGGELFF	TGTGCCACCAGGGGAGGCGGGGAGCTGTTTTTT
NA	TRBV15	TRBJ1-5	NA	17	CATSRDYGGVGNQPQHF	TGTGCCACCAGCAGAGATTATGGAGGGGTGGGCAATCAGCCCCAGCATTTT
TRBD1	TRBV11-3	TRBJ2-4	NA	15	CASSSRGQVKNIQYF	TGTGCCAGCAGCTCCCGGGGACAGGTGAAAAACATTCAGTACTTC
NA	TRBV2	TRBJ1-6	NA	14	CASSNQGVNSPLHF	TGTGCCAGCAGTAATCAGGGTGTGAATTCACCCCTCCACTTT
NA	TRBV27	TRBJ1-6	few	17	CASRASGSGAYNSPLHF	TGTGCCAGCCGGGCATCGGGAAGTGGGGCCTATAATTCACCCCTCCACTTT
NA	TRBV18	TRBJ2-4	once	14	CASSPGEPGNIQYF	TGTGCCAGCTCACCAGGCGAGCCGGGAAACATTCAGTACTTC
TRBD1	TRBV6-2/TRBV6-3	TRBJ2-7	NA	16	CASSPLTGESSYEQYF	TGTGCCAGCAGTCCCCTGACAGGGGAGAGCTCCTACGAGCAGTACTTC
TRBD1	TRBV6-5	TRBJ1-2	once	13	CASSPRQGDGYTF	TGTGCCAGCAGTCCGCGACAGGGGGATGGCTACACCTTC
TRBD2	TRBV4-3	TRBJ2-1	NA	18	CASSQDRGTSGRGNEQFF	TGCGCCAGCAGCCAAGATCGGGGGACTAGCGGGAGAGGGAATGAGCAGTTCTTC
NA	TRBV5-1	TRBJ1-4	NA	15	CASSLEAAHNEKLFF	TGCGCCAGCAGCTTGGAAGCGGCCCATAATGAAAAACTGTTTTTT
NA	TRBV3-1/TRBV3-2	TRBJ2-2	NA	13	CASSLPGPGELFF	TGTGCCAGCAGCCTGCCAGGGCCCGGGGAGCTGTTTTTT
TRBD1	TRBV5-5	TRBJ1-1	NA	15	CASSLEGQGYTEAFF	TGTGCCAGCAGCTTGGAGGGACAGGGATACACTGAAGCTTTCTTT
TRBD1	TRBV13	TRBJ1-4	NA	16	CASSLNTGQGNEKLFF	TGTGCCAGCAGCTTAAATACGGGACAGGGTAATGAAAAACTGTTTTTT
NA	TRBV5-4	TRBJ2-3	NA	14	CASSGRLGTDTQYF	TGTGCCAGCAGCGGAAGACTAGGGACAGATACGCAGTATTTT
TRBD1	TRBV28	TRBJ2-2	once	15	CASRRDRGRTGELFF	TGTGCCAGCAGGAGGGACAGGGGGCGCACCGGGGAGCTGTTTTTT
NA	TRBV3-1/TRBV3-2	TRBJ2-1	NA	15	CASSQDPGHGNEQFF	TGTGCCAGCAGCCAAGATCCGGGACACGGAAATGAGCAGTTCTTC
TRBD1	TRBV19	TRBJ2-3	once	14	CASSIRQGTDTQYF	TGTGCCAGTAGTATACGACAGGGAACAGATACGCAGTATTTT
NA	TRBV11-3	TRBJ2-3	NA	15	CASSPETRLTDTQYF	TGTGCCAGCAGCCCAGAGACTAGACTTACAGATACGCAGTATTTT
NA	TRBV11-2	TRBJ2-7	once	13	CASSSPGLKEQYF	TGTGCCAGCAGCTCTCCGGGACTGAAAGAGCAGTACTTC
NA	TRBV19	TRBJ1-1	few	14	CASSINQVNTEAFF	TGTGCCAGTAGTATAAATCAGGTTAACACTGAAGCTTTCTTT
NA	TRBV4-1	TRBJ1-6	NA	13	CASSQGTNSPLHF	TGCGCCAGCAGCCAAGGTACAAATTCACCCCTCCACTTT
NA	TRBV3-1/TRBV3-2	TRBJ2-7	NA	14	CASSPREISYEQYF	TGTGCCAGCAGCCCGCGAGAAATTTCCTACGAGCAGTACTTC
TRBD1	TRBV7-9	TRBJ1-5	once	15	CASSLGSQGTQPQHF	TGTGCCAGCAGCTTGGGATCACAGGGGACTCAGCCCCAGCATTTT
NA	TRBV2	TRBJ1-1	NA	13	CASSLERGTEAFF	TGTGCCAGCTCTCTGGAACGGGGCACTGAAGCTTTCTTT
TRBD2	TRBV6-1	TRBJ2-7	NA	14	CASSERRELYEQYF	TGTGCCAGCAGTGAACGGCGGGAGCTCTACGAGCAGTACTTC
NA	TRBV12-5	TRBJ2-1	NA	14	CASGLSGYGNEQFF	TGTGCTAGCGGCCTGAGCGGCTACGGCAATGAGCAGTTCTTC
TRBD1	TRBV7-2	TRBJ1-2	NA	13	CASSYRDSGGYTF	TGTGCCAGCAGCTACCGGGACAGCGGTGGCTACACCTTC
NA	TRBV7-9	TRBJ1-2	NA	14	CASSSYWGEHGYTF	TGTGCCAGCAGCTCCTATTGGGGAGAGCATGGCTACACCTTC
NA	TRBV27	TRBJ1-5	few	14	CASSLVGGNQPQHF	TGTGCCAGCAGTTTAGTGGGAGGCAATCAGCCCCAGCATTTT
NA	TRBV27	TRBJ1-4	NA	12	CASSSGGGKLFF	TGTGCCAGCAGTTCGGGAGGGGGAAAACTGTTTTTT
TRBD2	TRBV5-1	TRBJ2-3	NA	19	CASSLRLAGVEYTTDTQYF	TGCGCCAGCAGCTTACGACTAGCGGGAGTGGAATACACCACAGATACGCAGTATTTT
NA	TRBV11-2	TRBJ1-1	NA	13	CASSLAPEAEAFF	TGTGCCAGCAGCTTAGCCCCCGAGGCTGAAGCTTTCTTT
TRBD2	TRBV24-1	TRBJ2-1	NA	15	CATSDPGTSGNEQFF	TGTGCCACCAGTGATCCTGGGACTAGCGGGAATGAGCAGTTCTTC
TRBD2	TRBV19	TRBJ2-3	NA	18	CASSTETSGVGGTDTQYF	TGTGCCAGTAGTACCGAGACTAGCGGGGTGGGAGGCACAGATACGCAGTATTTT
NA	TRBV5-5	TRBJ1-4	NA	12	CASSWPGQELFF	TGTGCCAGCAGCTGGCCCGGACAAGAACTGTTTTTT
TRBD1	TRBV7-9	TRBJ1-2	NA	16	CASSPIGTGGDYGYTF	TGTGCCAGCAGCCCTATTGGGACAGGGGGCGACTATGGCTACACCTTC
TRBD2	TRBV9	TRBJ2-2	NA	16	CASSALAGLGTGELFF	TGTGCCAGCAGCGCACTAGCGGGATTGGGGACCGGGGAGCTGTTTTTT
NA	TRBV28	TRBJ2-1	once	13	CASSLSGRNEQFF	TGTGCCAGCAGTTTATCTGGGCGCAATGAGCAGTTCTTC
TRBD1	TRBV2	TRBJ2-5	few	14	CASSLIGGAETQYF	TGTGCCAGCAGTTTGATAGGGGGCGCGGAGACCCAGTACTTC
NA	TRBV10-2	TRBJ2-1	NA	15	CASSESGGEYNEQFF	TGCGCCAGCAGTGAGTCAGGGGGAGAGTACAATGAGCAGTTCTTC
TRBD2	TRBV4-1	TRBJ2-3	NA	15	CASSQDGGGTDTQYF	TGCGCCAGCAGCCAAGATGGGGGGGGCACAGATACGCAGTATTTT